This record covers a single TCR beta chain. The antigen is not known. Autoimmune disease history or systemic immunosuppression led to patient exclusion. This entry comes from a study of OX40 agonist ivuxolimab in advanced cancers. The overall study: Age averaged around 58 years (range about 20 to 80), and more than 80% were male. Two cutaneous melanoma patients and one hepatocellular carcinoma patient, three in all, had partial responses. Study-wide findings and caveats: Partial responders dosed at 0.1-3.0 mg/kg displayed clonal expansion ranking among the lowest.

Assay: immunoSEQ multiplex PCR; the TCRdb copy retains only in-frame clones and omits some. The table includes tens of thousands of clones, around 85% detected once. Germline CDR1 reads MNHNS; CDR2 reads SASEGT. V was cut by 1 base and J by 4 bases, with 7 bases left in between. CDR3 length: 13 amino acids. This sequence was found in an adult with an advanced solid tumor such as melanoma, head and neck, liver or kidney cancer. The input for sequencing was CD4+ or CD8+ T cells sorted from blood, taken in a trial of the OX40 agonist ivuxolimab. The chain carries TRBV6-1 and TRBJ2-5; D call uncertain. CDR3: CASSEGAVETQYF. The DNA for the CDR3 is TGTGCCAGCAGTGAAGGAGCTGTAGAGACCCAGTACTTC.